The T cell receptor beta chain under discussion was sequenced for a study of T-cell reconstitution after alpha-beta-depleted transplantation in children. This sample's TCRbeta library carried unique molecular identifier barcodes. Via MiXCR, TCRdb re-called the PCR reads, giving one row per CDR3 protein. The sample comprises roughly 500,000 distinct CDR3 sequences, 32% of which are singletons, and 2.4% rests with the top ten. V was pared by 3 bases and J by 4 bases, with 12 bases between. The CDR3 is made up of 13 amino acids. The germline gives CDR1 DFQATT, CDR2 SNEGSKA (reference sequence). The V call is TRBV20-1, the J call TRBJ2-5; a weak D match, TRBD1 (6 bases). The source was PBMCs from the stem cell graft donor, collected from the stem cell graft. The source of this sequence is a human donor who donated a stem cell graft to a child with aplastic anemia. The CDR3 DNA reads TGCAGTGCTAGCCCCAGGGGCACAGAGACCCAGTACTTC. Amino acid sequence: CSASPRGTETQYF.